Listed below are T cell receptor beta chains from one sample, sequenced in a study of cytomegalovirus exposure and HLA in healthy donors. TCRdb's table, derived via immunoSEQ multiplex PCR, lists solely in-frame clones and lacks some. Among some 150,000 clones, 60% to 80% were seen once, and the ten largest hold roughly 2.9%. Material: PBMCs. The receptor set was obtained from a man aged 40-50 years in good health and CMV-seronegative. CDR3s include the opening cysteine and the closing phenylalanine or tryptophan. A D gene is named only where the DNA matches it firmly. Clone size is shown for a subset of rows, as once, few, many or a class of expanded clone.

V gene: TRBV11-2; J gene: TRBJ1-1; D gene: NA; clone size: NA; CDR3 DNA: TGTGCCAGCAGCGAACCCCGGGTCTCTCTCGCTGAAGCTTTCTTT; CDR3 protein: CASSEPRVSLAEAFF
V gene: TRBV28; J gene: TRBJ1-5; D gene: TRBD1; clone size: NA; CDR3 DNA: TGTGCCAGCACCACCAGGGACAGGCATTATAGCAATCAGCCCCAGCATTTT; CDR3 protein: CASTTRDRHYSNQPQHF
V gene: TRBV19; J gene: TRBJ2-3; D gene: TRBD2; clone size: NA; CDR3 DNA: TGTGCCAGTAGCCATTCACTAGCGGGATTCACAGATACGCAGTATTTT; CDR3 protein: CASSHSLAGFTDTQYF
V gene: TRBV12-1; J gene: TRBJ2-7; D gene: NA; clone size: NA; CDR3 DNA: TGTGCCAGCCAGCTAGCGGGAGGGCCGGAGTTCTACGAGCAGTACTTC; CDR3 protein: CASQLAGGPEFYEQYF
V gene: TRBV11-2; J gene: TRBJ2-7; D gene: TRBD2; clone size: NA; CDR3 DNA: TGTGCCAGCAGCCAAGCGGGGACTACCTACGAGCAGTACTTC; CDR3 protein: CASSQAGTTYEQYF
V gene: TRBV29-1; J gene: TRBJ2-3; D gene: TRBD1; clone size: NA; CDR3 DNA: TGCAGCGTTGAAGGGGGCAGGGGGCTCACAGATACGCAGTATTTT; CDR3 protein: CSVEGGRGLTDTQYF
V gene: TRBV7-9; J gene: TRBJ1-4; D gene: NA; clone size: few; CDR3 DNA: TGTGCCTACGACATGGCCCCAACTAATGAAAAACTGTTTTTT; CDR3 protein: CAYDMAPTNEKLFF
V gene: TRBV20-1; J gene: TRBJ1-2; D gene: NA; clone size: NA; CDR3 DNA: TGCAGTGCACAGGGAGATGGCTACACCTTC; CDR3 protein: CSAQGDGYTF
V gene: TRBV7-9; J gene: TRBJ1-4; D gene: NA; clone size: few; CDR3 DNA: TGTGCCAGCAGCACGCAGGGGCCGACTAATGAAAAACTGTTTTTT; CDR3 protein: CASSTQGPTNEKLFF
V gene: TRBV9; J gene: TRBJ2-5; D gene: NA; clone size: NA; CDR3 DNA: TGTGCCAGCAGCCCTCGATCGGGGGAGGAGACCCAGTACTTC; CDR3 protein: CASSPRSGEETQYF
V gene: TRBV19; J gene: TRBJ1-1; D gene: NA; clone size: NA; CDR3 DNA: TGTGCCAGTAGTATAGGGGGCAGGTACACTGAAGCTTTCTTT; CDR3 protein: CASSIGGRYTEAFF
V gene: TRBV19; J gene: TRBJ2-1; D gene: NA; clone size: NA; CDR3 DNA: TGTGCCAGTAGTAGGCCTTGGGCAGCCAACTCCTACAATGAGCAGTTCTTC; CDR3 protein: CASSRPWAANSYNEQFF
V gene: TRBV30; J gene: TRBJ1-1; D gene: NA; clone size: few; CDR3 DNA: TGTGCCTGGAGTGTACGAGGAGGCACTGAAGCTTTCTTT; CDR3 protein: CAWSVRGGTEAFF
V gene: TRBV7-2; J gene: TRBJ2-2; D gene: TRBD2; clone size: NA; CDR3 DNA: TGTGCCAGCAGCTTTTCGGGGGGAGACACCGGGGAGCTGTTTTTT; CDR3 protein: CASSFSGGDTGELFF
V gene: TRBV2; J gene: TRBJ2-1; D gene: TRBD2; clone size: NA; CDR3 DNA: TGTGCCAGCAGTGCCTCGGGACTAGCGATCAATGAGCAGTTCTTC; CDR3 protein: CASSASGLAINEQFF
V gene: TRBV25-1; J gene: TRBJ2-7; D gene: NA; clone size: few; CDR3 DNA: TGTGCCAGCAGTGCCAGGGGCGTTGACGAGCAGTACTTC; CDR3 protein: CASSARGVDEQYF
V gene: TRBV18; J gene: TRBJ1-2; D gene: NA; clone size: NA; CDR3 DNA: TGTGCCAGCGACGACAGTAACTATGGCTACACCTTC; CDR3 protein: CASDDSNYGYTF
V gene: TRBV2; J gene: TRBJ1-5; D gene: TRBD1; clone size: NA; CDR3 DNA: TGTGCCAGCACTAACCAGGGGGTCCAGCCCCAGCATTTT; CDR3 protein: CASTNQGVQPQHF
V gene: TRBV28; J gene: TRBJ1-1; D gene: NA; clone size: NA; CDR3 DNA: TGTGCCAGCAGTTTCGGCCAGGGAACTGAAGCTTTCTTT; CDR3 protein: CASSFGQGTEAFF
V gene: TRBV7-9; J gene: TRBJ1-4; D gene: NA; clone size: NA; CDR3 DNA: TGTGCCAGCAGCCCTGGCAGGTTACATGAAAAACTGTTTTTT; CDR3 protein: CASSPGRLHEKLFF
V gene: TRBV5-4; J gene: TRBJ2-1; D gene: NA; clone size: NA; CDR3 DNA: TGTGCCAGCAGCTCTAGCAGCTCCTACAATGAGCAGTTCTTC; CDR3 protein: CASSSSSSYNEQFF
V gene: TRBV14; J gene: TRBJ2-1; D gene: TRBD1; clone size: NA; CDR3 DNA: TGTGCCAGCAGCTATAGGACAGGGGGGATCGACAATGAGCAGTTCTTC; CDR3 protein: CASSYRTGGIDNEQFF
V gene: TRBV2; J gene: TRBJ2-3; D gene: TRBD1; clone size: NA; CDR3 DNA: TGTGCCAGCAGTGAACGGCAGGGGGCGTCAGATACGCAGTATTTT; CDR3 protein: CASSERQGASDTQYF
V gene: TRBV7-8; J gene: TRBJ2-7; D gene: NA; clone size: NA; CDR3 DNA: TGTGCCAGCAGCGACACAGGGTTTCCCTACTTC; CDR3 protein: CASSDTGFPYF
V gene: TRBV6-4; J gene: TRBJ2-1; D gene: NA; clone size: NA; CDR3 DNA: TGTGCCAGCAGTGAGGGGGCGGGGGAGGCCTACAATGAGCAGTTCTTC; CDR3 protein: CASSEGAGEAYNEQFF
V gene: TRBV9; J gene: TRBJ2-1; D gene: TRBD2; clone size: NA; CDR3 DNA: TGTGCCAGCAGTAGCGGGAGCTCCTACAATGAGCAGTTCTTC; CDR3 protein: CASSSGSSYNEQFF
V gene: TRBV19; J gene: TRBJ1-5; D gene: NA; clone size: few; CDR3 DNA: TGTGCCAGTAGCCCGGGACAAGACTTTTTCGGCAATCAGCCCCAGCATTTT; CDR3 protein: CASSPGQDFFGNQPQHF
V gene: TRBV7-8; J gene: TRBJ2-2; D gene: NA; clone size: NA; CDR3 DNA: TGTGCCAGCAGCCGAGGGGGTAACACCGGGGAGCTGTTTTTT; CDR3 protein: CASSRGGNTGELFF
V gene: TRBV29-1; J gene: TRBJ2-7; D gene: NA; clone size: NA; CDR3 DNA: TGCAGCGTTTTGGGACTGGGATCCTACGAGCAGTACTTC; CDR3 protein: CSVLGLGSYEQYF
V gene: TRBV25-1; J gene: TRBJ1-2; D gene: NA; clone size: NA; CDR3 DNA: TGTGCCAGCAGTGCCGGACAAACTGGCTACACCTTC; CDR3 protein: CASSAGQTGYTF
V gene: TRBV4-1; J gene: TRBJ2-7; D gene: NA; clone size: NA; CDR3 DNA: TGCGCCAGCAGCCAAGCCCCCGTTGGGGGGGGCCTATCCTACGAGCAGTACTTC; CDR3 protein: CASSQAPVGGGLSYEQYF
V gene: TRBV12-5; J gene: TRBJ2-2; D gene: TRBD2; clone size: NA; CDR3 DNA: TGTGCTAGTGGTTTCGGTACCGGGAGGCCGGGGGAGCTGTTTTTT; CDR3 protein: CASGFGTGRPGELFF
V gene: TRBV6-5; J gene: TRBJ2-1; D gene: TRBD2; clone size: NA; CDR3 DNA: TGTGCCAGCAGTTCGATTGAGCGGGGGTACAATGAGCAGTTCTTC; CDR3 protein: CASSSIERGYNEQFF
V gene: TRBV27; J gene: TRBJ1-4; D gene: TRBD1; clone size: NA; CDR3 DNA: TGTGCCAGCAGTCCCTGGACAGGGTCAACTAATGAAAAACTGTTTTTT; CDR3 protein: CASSPWTGSTNEKLFF
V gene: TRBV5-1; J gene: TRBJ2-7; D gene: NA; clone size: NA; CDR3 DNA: TGCGCCAGCAGCTTGAAGAGGGACGAGCAGTACTTC; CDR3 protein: CASSLKRDEQYF
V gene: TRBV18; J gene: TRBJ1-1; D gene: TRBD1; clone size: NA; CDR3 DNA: TGTGCCAGCTCACCCCTAGGACAGGGCGACACTGAAGCTTTCTTT; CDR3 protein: CASSPLGQGDTEAFF
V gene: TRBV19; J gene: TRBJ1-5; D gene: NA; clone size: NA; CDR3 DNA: TGTGCCAGTAGTTCTCTCGGGACAAAGTCGGCCAATCAGCCCCAGCATTTT; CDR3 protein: CASSSLGTKSANQPQHF
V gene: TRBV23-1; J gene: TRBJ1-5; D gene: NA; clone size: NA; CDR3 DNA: TGCGCCAGCAGTCACTCTCGAGGGCAGGCTAATCAGCCCCAGCATTTT; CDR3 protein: CASSHSRGQANQPQHF
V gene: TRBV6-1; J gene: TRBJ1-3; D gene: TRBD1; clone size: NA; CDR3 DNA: TGTGCCAGTACCCAGGACAGGGTTGGGGACACCATATATTTT; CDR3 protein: CASTQDRVGDTIYF
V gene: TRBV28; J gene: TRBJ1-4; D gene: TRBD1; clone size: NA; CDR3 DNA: TGTGCCAGCAGTGGCGATCGACAGGGGACTGCAACTAATGAAAAACTGTTTTTT; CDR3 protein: CASSGDRQGTATNEKLFF
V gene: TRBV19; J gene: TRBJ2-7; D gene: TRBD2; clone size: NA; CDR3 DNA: TGTGCCAGTAGTCCGGGGGGTTTACCCTACGAGCAGTACTTC; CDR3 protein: CASSPGGLPYEQYF
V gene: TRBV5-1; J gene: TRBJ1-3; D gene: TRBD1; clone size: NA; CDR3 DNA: TGCGCCAGCAGCCAGGGACAGGGCGTAGACACCATATATTTT; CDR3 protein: CASSQGQGVDTIYF
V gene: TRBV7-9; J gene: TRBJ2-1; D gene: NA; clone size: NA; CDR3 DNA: TGTGCCAGCAGCCCCGGACAGATTTACAATGAGCAGTTCTTC; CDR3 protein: CASSPGQIYNEQFF
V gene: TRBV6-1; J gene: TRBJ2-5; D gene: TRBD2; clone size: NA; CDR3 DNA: TGTGCCAGCAGTGAGTTGGCTAGCGGGGGCCCATACCAAGAGACCCAGTACTTC; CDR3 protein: CASSELASGGPYQETQYF
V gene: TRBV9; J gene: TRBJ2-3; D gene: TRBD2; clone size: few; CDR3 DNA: TGTGCCAGCAGCATCAGGACTAGCGGGAGGAGTGATACGCAGTATTTT; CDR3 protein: CASSIRTSGRSDTQYF
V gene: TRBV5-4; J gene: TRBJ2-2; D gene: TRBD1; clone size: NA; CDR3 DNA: TGTGCCAGCAGCTGGGGGACAGTTCGGACCGGGGAGCTGTTTTTT; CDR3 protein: CASSWGTVRTGELFF